The next 19 T cell receptor beta chains were all read from a single sample in a study of cytomegalovirus exposure and HLA in healthy donors. PCR amplification relied on 60 Vbeta primers (plus 13 Jbeta primers). Sequenced by immunoSEQ multiplex PCR; TCRdb stores in-frame clones only, minus some. The table lists fewer than 150,000 clones, about 72% of them singletons, with roughly a sixth in the top ten. The source material was PBMCs. The origin of the receptors is a man aged 45-65 years in good health and CMV-seropositive.

In this sample, this clone turned up once. The CDR3 spells CASSLVAGGSHEQFF. The CDR3 coding sequence is TGTGCCAGCAGCTTAGTAGCGGGAGGGTCGCATGAGCAGTTCTTC. V is TRBV11-3 and J is TRBJ2-1; 11 nucleotides line up with TRBD2. In germline, CDR1 is SGHNT, CDR2 YENEEA. Losses at the gene ends were 1 base for V and 8 bases for J; bases not matched to a gene: 4. The CDR3 length is 15 residues. The full variable domain, in which reference TRBV11-3 and TRBJ2-1 provide the parts outside the CDR3, is EAGVVQSPRYKIIEKKQPVAFWCNPISGHNTLYWYLQNLGQGPELLIRYENEEAVDDSQLPKDRFSAERLKGVDSTLKIQPAELGDSAVYLCASSLVAGGSHEQFFGPGTRLTVL.

The rearrangement uses TRBV6-5 and TRBJ2-7; TRBD2 aligns across 13 bases. The germline V gene has CDR1 MNHEY and CDR2 SVGAGI. The CDR3 runs 15 residues. The V segment lost 7 bases and the J segment 5 bases; nucleotides outside the gene matches: 8. The CDR3 sequence is CASTAKTSGRNEQYF. The CDR3 coding sequence is TGTGCCAGCACCGCGAAGACTAGCGGGAGGAACGAGCAGTACTTC.

The rearrangement joins TRBV5-6 to TRBJ1-1; no reliable D call. V gave up 3 bases and J gave up 0 bases, with 12 bases separating them. The length of the CDR3 is 15 residues. From germline, CDR1 is SGHDT and CDR2 YYEEEE. In DNA form, the CDR3 reads TGTGCCAGCAGCTCGTGGCCGGGGATGAACACTGAAGCTTTCTTT. Its protein product is CASSSWPGMNTEAFF.

This rearrangement joins TRBV29-1 to TRBJ1-2; 11 nucleotides agree with TRBD1. Germline CDR1 is SQVTM and CDR2 is ANQGSEA. The V and J ends lost 7 bases and 8 bases, in that order; junction bases with no gene match: 6. The CDR3 is made up of 12 amino acids. The CDR3 region is CSGGQGALGYTF. The CDR3, as DNA: TGCAGCGGAGGACAGGGGGCGCTGGGCTACACCTTC.

This chain uses TRBV5-8 with TRBJ2-6; D is perhaps TRBD1 (6 bases). The CDR3 covers 15 residues. Looked up from germline, CDR1 is SGHTS and CDR2 is YDEGEE. V was clipped by 4 bases and J by 1 base, with 9 bases between them. This CDR3 is CASSRTASGANVLTF. The CDR3 DNA is TGTGCCAGCAGCCGGACAGCTTCTGGGGCCAACGTCCTGACTTTC.

The DNA of the CDR3 is TGTGCCAGCGGGGAGGACAGGCTGAGCTCCTACAATGAGCAGTTCTTC. The encoded protein is CASGEDRLSSYNEQFF. The V and J genes are TRBV2 and TRBJ2-1; a weak D match, TRBD1 (7 bases). This CDR3 spans 16 amino acids. V lost 8 bases, J lost 0 bases, and 17 bases lay in between. Germline assignment: CDR1 SNHLY and CDR2 FYNNEI.

This chain connects TRBV5-1 to TRBJ1-2; 11 positions agree with TRBD1. The V gene end was trimmed by 3 bases and the J gene end by 4 bases; junction bases not matched to a gene: 5. The CDR3 totals 15 residues. Germline-derived CDR1 and CDR2 are SGHRS and YFSETQ. The DNA for the CDR3 is TGCGCCAGCAGCTCGGGGACAGGGGGTGTCTATGGCTACACCTTC. It translates to CASSSGTGGVYGYTF.

The chain employs TRBV18 and TRBJ1-6, with 7 bases matching TRBD1. V was clipped by 6 bases and J by 10 bases; unmatched bases: 9. In germline, CDR1 is KGHSH, CDR2 LQKENI. The CDR3 consists of 14 residues. The CDR3 DNA reads TGTGCCAGCTCTCCCGACAGGGTAATGTCACCCCTCCACTTT. Translated: CASSPDRVMSPLHF.

The chain couples TRBV5-1 to TRBJ2-1, with D hard to call. Germline values: CDR1 SGHRS, CDR2 YFSETQ. Trimming stripped 2 bases from V and 6 bases from J, with 12 bases between. The CDR3 covers 14 residues. The CDR3 DNA reads as TGCGCCAGCAGCTTATACACTAATACCAATGAGCAGTTCTTC. Translated: CASSLYTNTNEQFF.

V usage is TRBV6-1 and J usage is TRBJ1-5, with TRBD1 matching 7 bases. V lost 7 bases to trimming and J lost 6 bases; unmatched junction nucleotides: 6. Germline V CDR1 and CDR2: MNHNS, SASEGT. The CDR3 runs to 13 residues. CDR3 bases: TGTGCCAGCAACAGACAGGGTGGTCAGCCCCAGCATTTT. Amino acids: CASNRQGGQPQHF.

This chain joins TRBV5-1 and TRBJ1-1; D is undetermined. From germline, CDR1 is SGHRS and CDR2 YFSETQ. The V end was cut by 0 bases, the J end by 1 base, with 4 bases between. The CDR3 is 13 amino acids. In nucleotides, the CDR3 is TGCGCCAGCAGCTTGGCCGGGAACACTGAAGCTTTCTTT. This translates into CASSLAGNTEAFF.

The chain combines TRBV29-1 with TRBJ2-1; 14 bases are a match to TRBD2. The CDR3 covers 13 residues. From germline, CDR1 is SQVTM and CDR2 ANQGSEA. With V trimmed by 7 bases and J by 7 bases, 3 bases remained unmatched. This CDR3 reads CSARTSGRNEQFF. CDR3 in DNA: TGCAGCGCCCGGACTAGCGGGAGGAATGAGCAGTTCTTC.

The chain recombines TRBV12-5 with TRBJ2-1; the D gene is possibly TRBD2 (5 bases). Looked up from germline, CDR1 is LGHNT and CDR2 is FRNRAP. V lost 7 bases to trimming and J lost 2 bases, with 24 bases between them. The CDR3 runs 18 residues. CDR3 protein: CASAPPDSHQGTYNEQFF. As DNA, the CDR3 is TGTGCTAGTGCCCCCCCGGACTCTCATCAAGGGACCTACAATGAGCAGTTCTTC.

This sequence joins TRBV2 and TRBJ2-1, with a possible D match to TRBD1 (7 bases). The V and J ends lost 6 bases and 9 bases respectively, with 15 bases between them. CDR1 and CDR2 (germline): SNHLY, FYNNEI. The CDR3 is 13 residues long. The CDR3 coding sequence is TGTGCCAGCAGGTACCAGGGGGGAGGTGAGCAGTTCTTC. This codes for CASRYQGGGEQFF. Filled out from reference TRBV2 and TRBJ2-1, the complete variable domain reads EPEVTQTPSHQVTQMGQEVILRCVPISNHLYFYWYRQILGQKVEFLVSFYNNEISEKSEIFDDQFSVERPDGSNFTLKIRSTKLEDSAMYFCASRYQGGGEQFFGPGTRLTVL.

V gene TRBV14 combines with J gene TRBJ2-7, with 7 positions matching TRBD1. Germline CDR1 SGHDN, CDR2 FVKESK. The V gene end was trimmed by 6 bases and the J gene end by 4 bases; junction bases not matched to a gene: 9. The CDR3 is 14 amino acids. In nucleotides, the CDR3 is TGTGCCAGCAGGATAAGGACAGGACCATACGAGCAGTACTTC. This codes for CASRIRTGPYEQYF. The variable domain in full, with the rest retrieved from reference TRBV14 and TRBJ2-7, is EAGVTQFPSHSVIEKGQTVTLRCDPISGHDNLYWYRRVMGKEIKFLLHFVKESKQDESGMPNNRFLAERTGGTYSTLKVQPAELEDSGVYFCASRIRTGPYEQYFGPGTRLTVT.

V is TRBV27 and J is TRBJ2-7, with 7 bases fitting TRBD2. Germline V gene data show CDR1 as MNHEY and CDR2 as SMNVEV (reference sequence). This CDR3 comprises 16 residues. The ends lost 8 bases at V and 7 bases at J; junction bases unmatched: 20. The CDR3 sequence: CASPQVGGSIHPEQYF. The CDR3 DNA is TGTGCCAGCCCCCAAGTGGGGGGGTCCATCCACCCAGAGCAGTACTTC.

This clone was seen a handful of times. The chain recombines TRBV7-9 with TRBJ1-1; no firm D call. The CDR3 totals 13 residues. Trimming removed 1 base at V and 3 bases at J, with 6 bases between. CDR1 is SEHNR, CDR2 FQNEAQ, per germline (reference sequence). The CDR3 reads CASSLVGDTEAFF. The CDR3 nucleotides read TGTGCCAGCAGCTTAGTTGGAGACACTGAAGCTTTCTTT. Based on the CDR3 plus reference TRBV7-9 and TRBJ1-1, the full variable domain is DTGVSQNPRHKITKRGQNVTFRCDPISEHNRLYWYRQTLGQGPEFLTYFQNEAQLEKSRLLSDRFSAERPKGSFSTLEIQRTEQGDSAMYLCASSLVGDTEAFFGQGTRLTVV.

The gene calls are TRBV7-9 and TRBJ2-7; TRBD2 aligns across 7 bases. V lost 5 bases, J lost 6 bases, and 10 bases stayed unmatched. Per germline, CDR1 SEHNR and CDR2 FQNEAQ (reference sequence). CDR3 length equals 14 residues. The CDR3 nucleotides read TGTGCCAGCAGCCAAGGCGGGGGATGGTCCGAGCAGTACTTC. It encodes CASSQGGGWSEQYF.

V usage is TRBV29-1 and J usage is TRBJ2-1, with D perhaps TRBD1 (5 bases). The V end was cut by 2 bases, the J end by 5 bases, with 13 bases between. Germline V gives CDR1 SQVTM, CDR2 ANQGSEA. The CDR3 sequence is 14 residues long. CDR3 region: CSVEKQDKDNEQFF. CDR3 coding DNA: TGCAGCGTTGAAAAGCAGGACAAGGACAATGAGCAGTTCTTC.